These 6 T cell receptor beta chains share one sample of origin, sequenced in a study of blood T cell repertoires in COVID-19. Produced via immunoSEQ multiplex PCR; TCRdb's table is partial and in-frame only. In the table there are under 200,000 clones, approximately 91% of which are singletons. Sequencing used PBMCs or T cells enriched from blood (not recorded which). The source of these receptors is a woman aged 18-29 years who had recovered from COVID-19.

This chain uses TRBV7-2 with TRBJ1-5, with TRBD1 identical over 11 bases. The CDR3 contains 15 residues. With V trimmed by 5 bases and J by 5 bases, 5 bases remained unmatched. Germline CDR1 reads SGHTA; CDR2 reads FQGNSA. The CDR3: CASSLDRGLHQPQHF. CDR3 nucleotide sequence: TGTGCCAGCAGCCTGGACAGGGGGCTCCATCAGCCCCAGCATTTT.

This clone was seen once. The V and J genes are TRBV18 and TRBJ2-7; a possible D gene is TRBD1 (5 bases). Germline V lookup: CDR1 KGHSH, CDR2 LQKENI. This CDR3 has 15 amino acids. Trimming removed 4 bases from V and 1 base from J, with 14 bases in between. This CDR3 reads CASSLSDTLSYEQYF. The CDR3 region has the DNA TGTGCCAGCTCACTATCGGACACTCTATCCTACGAGCAGTACTTC.

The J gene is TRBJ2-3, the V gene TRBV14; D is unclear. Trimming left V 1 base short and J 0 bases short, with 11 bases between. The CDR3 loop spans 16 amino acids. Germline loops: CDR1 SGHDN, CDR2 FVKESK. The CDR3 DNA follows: TGTGCCAGCAGCCAAGGGAAGCGACCTAGCACAGATACGCAGTATTTT. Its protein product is CASSQGKRPSTDTQYF.

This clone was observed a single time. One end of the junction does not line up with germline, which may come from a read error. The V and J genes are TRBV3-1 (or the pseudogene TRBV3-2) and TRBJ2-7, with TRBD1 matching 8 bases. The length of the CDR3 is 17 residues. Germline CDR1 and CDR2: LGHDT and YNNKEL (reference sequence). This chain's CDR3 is CASSKELPTGAIYEQYF. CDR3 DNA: TGTGCCAGCAGCAAAGAATTACCGACAGGGGCCATCTACGAGCAGTACTTC.

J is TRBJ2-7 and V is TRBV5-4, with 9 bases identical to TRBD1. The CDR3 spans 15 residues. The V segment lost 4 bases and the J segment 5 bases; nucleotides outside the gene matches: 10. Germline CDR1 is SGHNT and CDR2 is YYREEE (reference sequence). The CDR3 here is CASSPPGTGRHEQYF. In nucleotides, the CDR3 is TGTGCCAGCAGCCCGCCCGGGACAGGGAGGCACGAGCAGTACTTC.

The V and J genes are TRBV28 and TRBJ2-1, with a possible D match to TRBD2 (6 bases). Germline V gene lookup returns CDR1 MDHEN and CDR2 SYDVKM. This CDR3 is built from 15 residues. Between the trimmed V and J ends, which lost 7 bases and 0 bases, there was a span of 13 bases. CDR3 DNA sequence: TGTGCCAGCACCCCCTCTAGCGTCTCCTACAATGAGCAGTTCTTC. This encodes CASTPSSVSYNEQFF.